The 28 T cell receptor beta chains below come from one sample, sequenced in a study of T cell responses to AZD1222 COVID-19 vaccine. Libraries were prepared by immunoSEQ multiplex PCR; TCRdb keeps only in-frame clonotypes and omits some of them. This table has about 140,000 clones, about 90% appearing once. The sequenced sample was peripheral blood, obtained 28 days after the second dose of the MenACWY control vaccine. The receptor set was obtained from an adult who received the MenACWY meningococcal vaccine as a control.

There are a few counts of this clone. Written as DNA, the CDR3 is TGTGCCAGCAGCTTGGCCGGGCATCCTAACTATGGCTACACCTTC. Translation: CASSLAGHPNYGYTF. The chain is built from TRBV5-6 and TRBJ1-2; no clear D gene. The CDR3 has 15 residues. The germline V gene has CDR1 SGHDT and CDR2 YYEEEE. The V gene lost 0 bases and the J gene lost 0 bases, with 9 bases spanning the gap.

This chain uses TRBV12-3 or TRBV12-4 with TRBJ2-1; 11 bases line up with TRBD2. CDR3 length: 12 residues. After removal of 3 bases from V and 16 bases from J, the junction contained 5 bases not matched to a gene. The CDR3 sequence is CASSFVGTSGFF. DNA for the CDR3: TGTGCCAGCAGTTTTGTCGGGACTAGCGGCTTCTTC.

V usage is TRBV11-1 and J usage is TRBJ2-5; D might be TRBD2 (5 bases). Deletions cut 3 bases from V and 3 bases from J, with 8 bases between. CDR1 SGHAT and CDR2 FQDESV come from the germline V gene (reference sequence). This CDR3 has 13 residues. As DNA, the CDR3 is TGTGCCAGCAGCTTGGGAGCCAAAGAGACCCAGTACTTC. As protein: CASSLGAKETQYF. Looking up the rest from reference TRBV11-1 and TRBJ2-5 gives the full variable domain: EAEVAQSPRYKITEKSQAVAFWCDPISGHATLYWYRQILGQGPELLVQFQDESVVDDSQLPKDRFSAERLKGVDSTLKIQPAELGDSAMYLCASSLGAKETQYFGPGTRLLVL.

The chain has TRBV2 and TRBJ1-5; TRBD1 aligns across 9 bases. Losses at the gene ends were 5 bases for V and 1 base for J; bases not matched to a gene: 3. CDR1 is SNHLY, CDR2 FYNNEI, per germline. The CDR3 is made up of 15 amino acids. The CDR3 loop reads CASSLDRGSNQPQHF. The CDR3 region has the DNA TGTGCCAGCAGTCTGGACAGGGGAAGCAATCAGCCCCAGCATTTT.

The chain has TRBV7-2 and TRBJ2-4; 7 bases line up with TRBD2. From germline, CDR1 is SGHTA and CDR2 FQGNSA. The CDR3 has 15 residues. With 2 bases clipped from V and 5 bases from J, the junction kept 6 bases outside the gene matches. CDR3 protein: CASSLKPSGQNIQYF. CDR3 nucleotides: TGTGCCAGCAGCTTAAAGCCTAGCGGACAAAACATTCAGTACTTC.

J is TRBJ2-2 and V is TRBV7-2; weak D call: TRBD2 (5 bases). The ends were cut back, 0 bases at V and 5 bases at J, with 10 bases in the middle. This CDR3 has 15 amino acids. The germline CDR1 and CDR2 sequences are SGHTA and FQGNSA. In DNA, the CDR3 is TGTGCCAGCAGCTTAGCCCTTGGGGAGACCGGGGAGCTGTTTTTT. This translates into CASSLALGETGELFF. Full variable domain (outside the CDR3, taken from reference TRBV7-2 and TRBJ2-2): GAGVSQSPSNKVTEKGKDVELRCDPISGHTALYWYRQSLGQGLEFLIYFQGNSAPDKSGLPSDRFSAERTGGSVSTLTIQRTQQEDSAVYLCASSLALGETGELFFGEGSRLTVL.

CDR3 in DNA: TGTGCCAGCAGTGATATTAACAGGCCACTGGCCCAGTACTTC. Its protein is CASSDINRPLAQYF. This chain links TRBV2 with TRBJ2-5; a possible D gene is TRBD1 (5 bases). Germline V gene lookup returns CDR1 SNHLY and CDR2 FYNNEI. There are 14 residues in the CDR3. V lost 3 bases and J 9 bases, leaving 17 bases between the germline ends.

V and J are TRBV7-2 and TRBJ1-2; D call uncertain. Germline V gene data show CDR1 as SGHTA and CDR2 as FQGNSA. The V end lost 0 bases, the J end lost 8 bases, and 10 bases lay between the germline ends. The CDR3 totals 13 residues. This CDR3 reads CASSLAGPWGYTF. Here the CDR3 DNA reads TGTGCCAGCAGCTTAGCCGGGCCTTGGGGCTACACCTTC.

This rearrangement joins TRBV19 to TRBJ2-2; D ambiguous. Per the germline V gene, CDR1 is LNHDA and CDR2 is SQIVND (reference sequence). Trimming left V 10 bases short and J 5 bases short, with 14 bases between. The CDR3 has 13 residues. The CDR3 region has the DNA TGTGCCATCTTAGGGAAAAGGACCGGGGAGCTGTTTTTT. This translates into CAILGKRTGELFF.

This chain connects TRBV7-3 to TRBJ2-2; 10 bases are a match to TRBD2. The ends lost 1 base at V and 1 base at J; junction bases unmatched: 6. Germline CDR1 is SGHTA and CDR2 is FQGTGA. The CDR3 has 18 amino acids. CDR3 protein: CASSLRPSGSMNTGELFF. CDR3 nucleotides: TGTGCCAGCAGCTTAAGACCTAGCGGGAGTATGAACACCGGGGAGCTGTTTTTT.

The rearrangement links TRBV18 to TRBJ2-3; D is possibly TRBD1 (5 bases). With 5 bases removed from V and 0 bases from J, the gap between germline ends came to 21 bases. Per the germline V gene, CDR1 is KGHSH and CDR2 is LQKENI. The CDR3 totals 18 residues. CDR3 bases: TGTGCCAGCTCAACACTACCCCAGACAGTCTCTAGCACAGATACGCAGTATTTT. This encodes CASSTLPQTVSSTDTQYF. The full variable domain, its missing parts supplied by reference TRBV18 and TRBJ2-3, is NAGVMQNPRHLVRRRGQEARLRCSPMKGHSHVYWYRQLPEEGLKFMVYLQKENIIDESGMPKERFSAEFPKEGPSILRIQQVVRGDSAAYFCASSTLPQTVSSTDTQYFGPGTRLTVL.

This chain joins TRBV7-9 and TRBJ1-1, with D uncertain. CDR1 and CDR2 from the germline V gene are SEHNR and FQNEAQ (reference sequence). The CDR3 has 13 residues. Trimming left V 1 base short and J 5 bases short, with 8 bases between. The CDR3 sequence: CASSLVTGTEAFF. The CDR3 DNA reads as TGTGCCAGCAGCTTAGTCACTGGGACTGAAGCTTTCTTT.

The chain links TRBV28 to TRBJ1-4; D uncertain. The CDR3 has 14 residues. V dropped 4 bases and J dropped 0 bases, with 6 bases sitting between them. The germline CDR1 and CDR2 sequences are MDHEN and SYDVKM. CDR3: CASSSPPTNEKLFF. The CDR3 DNA follows: TGTGCCAGCAGTTCCCCGCCAACTAATGAAAAACTGTTTTTT.

The chain is built from TRBV28 and TRBJ2-3; tentatively, D is TRBD1 or TRBD2 (5 bases each). This CDR3 is built from 15 residues. CDR1 and CDR2 from the germline V gene are MDHEN and SYDVKM. Trimming pared 5 bases from V and 3 bases from J, leaving 15 bases between. The CDR3 reads CASSATRDGTDTQYF. In DNA form, the CDR3 reads TGTGCCAGCAGTGCTACACGGGACGGAACAGATACGCAGTATTTT.

The chain uses TRBV19 and TRBJ1-5; TRBD1 is a possible D gene (6 bases). Germline V gives CDR1 LNHDA, CDR2 SQIVND (reference sequence). The CDR3 is made up of 18 amino acids. The V and J ends lost 6 bases and 1 base respectively, with 22 bases between them. CDR3 in DNA: TGTGCCAGTAGCCCTTTGCAGTGGACAGCTTCGAGCAATCAGCCCCAGCATTTT. Encoded protein: CASSPLQWTASSNQPQHF.

This chain links TRBV7-2 with TRBJ2-1; perhaps D is TRBD1 or TRBD2 (5 bases each). The germline V and J ends were trimmed by 3 bases and 5 bases, with 11 bases remaining between them. This CDR3 region has 14 residues. Germline V gene data show CDR1 as SGHTA and CDR2 as FQGNSA. CDR3 amino acids: CASSFVGRNNEQFF. The CDR3 DNA reads TGTGCCAGCAGCTTCGTGGGACGGAACAATGAGCAGTTCTTC.

The chain uses TRBV12-3 or TRBV12-4 and TRBJ2-1, with 7 positions matching TRBD1. This CDR3 has 12 residues. The trim removed 8 bases at V and 5 bases at J, leaving 3 bases unmatched. The CDR3 spells CASSRGNNEQFF. The CDR3 DNA reads as TGTGCCAGCTCCAGGGGGAACAATGAGCAGTTCTTC.

The chain is built from TRBV6-5 and TRBJ1-1, with no clear D. The germline V and J ends were trimmed by 6 bases and 1 base, with 12 bases remaining between them. Germline-derived CDR1 and CDR2 are MNHEY and SVGAGI. There are 14 residues in the CDR3. The CDR3, as DNA: TGTGCCAGCAGCTTCCGGTTGAGGAACACTGAAGCTTTCTTT. This gives the protein CASSFRLRNTEAFF.

The rearrangement links TRBV7-2 to TRBJ2-2, with TRBD2 matching over 13 bases. V dropped 1 base and J dropped 6; count of bases not matched to a gene: 8. This CDR3 comprises 18 residues. From germline, CDR1 is SGHTA and CDR2 FQGNSA. Here the CDR3 DNA reads TGTGCCAGCAGCTTAGTGGCGGGACTAGCGGGAAAATCCGGGGAGCTGTTTTTT. Translating gives CASSLVAGLAGKSGELFF.

Written as DNA, the CDR3 is TGTGCCAGCAGTCAACAGGGGCCAAGCTCCTACGAGCAGTACTTC. Amino acids: CASSQQGPSSYEQYF. The gene calls are TRBV6-2 or TRBV6-3 and TRBJ2-7; 7 nucleotides agree with TRBD1. The V gene end was trimmed by 5 bases and the J gene end by 0 bases; junction bases not matched to a gene: 7. Looked up from germline, CDR1 is MNHEY and CDR2 is SVGEGT. The CDR3 is 15 residues long.

The V call is TRBV21-1, the J call TRBJ2-5; TRBD1, as called in the table, went unchecked against the DNA. TRBV21-1 is a pseudogene locus. This CDR3 is built from 16 residues. This CDR3 is CASSKVQQLTQETQYF. The CDR3 bases are TGTGCCAGCAGCAAAGTACAGCAGTTGACCCAAGAGACCCAGTACTTC.

The V and J genes are TRBV11-1 and TRBJ1-3, with 8 bases identical to TRBD1. The V and J ends lost 4 bases and 0 bases, in that order; junction bases with no gene match: 5. The CDR3 length is 16 residues. Germline V CDR1 and CDR2: SGHAT, FQDESV (reference sequence). Here the CDR3 reads CASSSDRAYSGNTIYF. CDR3 nucleotide sequence: TGTGCCAGCAGCTCGGACAGGGCCTACTCTGGAAACACCATATATTTT.

CDR3 region: CASSLVAGGLITGELFF. The CDR3 nucleotides are TGTGCCAGCAGCTTAGTAGCGGGGGGGCTTATCACCGGGGAGCTGTTTTTT. The J gene is TRBJ2-2, the V gene TRBV7-2; TRBD2 aligns across 11 bases. V shed 1 base and J 4 bases; nucleotides not matched to a gene: 5. From germline, CDR1 is SGHTA and CDR2 FQGNSA. CDR3 size: 17 residues.

J is TRBJ1-6 and V is TRBV27; 8 bases are a match to TRBD1. From germline, CDR1 is MNHEY and CDR2 SMNVEV (reference sequence). This CDR3 spans 13 amino acids. J lost 13 bases, V lost 5 bases, and 7 bases had no gene match. This CDR3 reads CASSTSRDRPLHF. The CDR3 coding sequence is TGTGCCAGCAGTACCTCTAGGGACAGGCCCCTCCACTTT.

V usage is TRBV4-3 and J usage is TRBJ1-1; D uncertain. Trimming cost V 0 bases and J 10 bases, with 18 bases left between them. CDR1 is LGHNA and CDR2 is YSLEER in the germline V gene. This CDR3 region has 15 residues. The CDR3 sequence is CASSQDIQGFGRAFF. DNA of the CDR3: TGCGCCAGCAGCCAAGACATACAAGGCTTCGGGCGAGCTTTCTTT.

This chain joins TRBV18 and TRBJ1-4, with D possibly matching TRBD1 (5 bases). V was trimmed by 3 bases and J by 0 bases, leaving 11 bases between them. The CDR3 consists of 16 residues. CDR1 and CDR2 from the germline V gene are KGHSH and LQKENI. The CDR3 here is CASSPQGTATNEKLFF. The CDR3, as DNA: TGTGCCAGCTCACCGCAGGGAACTGCAACTAATGAAAAACTGTTTTTT. The full variable domain, rest sourced from reference TRBV18 and TRBJ1-4, is NAGVMQNPRHLVRRRGQEARLRCSPMKGHSHVYWYRQLPEEGLKFMVYLQKENIIDESGMPKERFSAEFPKEGPSILRIQQVVRGDSAAYFCASSPQGTATNEKLFFGSGTQLSVL.

This chain links TRBV2 with TRBJ2-7; 10 nucleotides match TRBD1. V lost 0 bases to trimming and J lost 9 bases; unmatched junction nucleotides: 11. This CDR3 has 16 residues. Germline-derived CDR1 and CDR2 are SNHLY and FYNNEI. The CDR3 reads CASSEAGTGAPWGQYF. DNA for the CDR3: TGTGCCAGCAGTGAAGCGGGGACAGGGGCGCCGTGGGGGCAGTACTTC. Combining the CDR3 with reference TRBV2 and TRBJ2-7 gives the whole variable domain EPEVTQTPSHQVTQMGQEVILRCVPISNHLYFYWYRQILGQKVEFLVSFYNNEISEKSEIFDDQFSVERPDGSNFTLKIRSTKLEDSAMYFCASSEAGTGAPWGQYFGPGTRLTVT.

V and J are TRBV6-4 and TRBJ2-3; D might be TRBD1 (6 bases). Germline V gives CDR1 MRHNA, CDR2 SNTAGT. Between the trimmed V and J ends, which lost 3 bases and 6 bases, there was a span of 13 bases. This CDR3 has 14 residues. The CDR3 protein is CASSEQGPRDTQYF. Here the CDR3 DNA reads TGTGCCAGCAGTGAACAGGGACCCAGGGATACGCAGTATTTT.